This TCR beta chain is drawn from a study of blood T cell repertoires in COVID-19. Looked up from germline, CDR1 is MGHDK and CDR2 is SYGVNS. The CDR3 has 12 residues. The V gene lost 5 bases and the J gene lost 8 bases, with 9 bases spanning the gap. Sequenced by immunoSEQ multiplex PCR; TCRdb stores in-frame clones only, minus some. This sample has some 260,000 clones; approximately 79% occur once, and the top ten carry approximately 4%. The TCR originated in a woman between 40 and 50 years old with active or convalescent COVID-19. The chain is built from TRBV25-1 and TRBJ1-4; D is uncertain. Sequenced material: peripheral blood. This chain's CDR3 is CASSQATEKLFF. For the CDR3, the DNA is TGTGCCAGCAGTCAGGCGACCGAAAAACTGTTTTTT.